The present entry profiles one T cell receptor (beta chain) with its context. This clone was detected only once. Its antigen has not been determined. No much larger clone exists at a distance of one base, and base qualities are not known. The PTCy-treated patients were drawn from a prospective, multi-institutional clinical trial. Peripheral blood and bone marrow mononuclear cells were isolated by Ficoll-Hypaque density centrifugation and were cryopreserved. The data belong to a study of T cells after posttransplantation cyclophosphamide (dated by TCRdb to the mid-2010s). Study-wide context: The study tracked T cell repertoire reconstitution by TRB sequencing after myeloablative bone marrow transplantation using posttransplantation cyclophosphamide as GVHD prophylaxis. Antigen receptor sequencing covered samples from a few dozen PTCy-treated patients and about 17 of their related bone marrow donors. TRB sequencing was also done on up to about 3 additional blood samples from 2 to 5.2 years after transplant in 3 patients, and on pretransplant blood from several patients. Because TRA and TRB clonality correlated tightly in 9 samples, the subsequent TCR analyses were limited to TRB only. Blood from all 30 or so PTCy patients who had 1-year posttransplant specimens underwent TRB sequencing. Public TRB sequences were compared against a database of over 3,000 sequences linked to responses to pathogens, tumor antigens, self-antigens and alloantigens.

Summary of the overall study and its limitations: Donor-recipient similarity was low at 1-2 months but increased during the first year, and donor CD8+ memory clones often dominated later blood repertoires. Across around 48 patients, recipient CMV seropositivity and CMV reactivation were highly associated with TRB clonality; PTCy diversity was similar to CNI/methotrexate controls. The TRB repertoires of T cells infiltrating skin or the GI tract showed only limited overlap with the TRB repertoires found in blood.

Genomic DNA was used for TRB sequencing, which was performed with the immunoSEQ assay at survey resolution or with the hsTCRB kit. In the original analysis: The immunoSEQ software handled the initial read processing, while the LymphoSeq R package was used for the repertoire analyses. For each TRB dataset, clonality was calculated as 1 minus normalized Shannon entropy, and the Gini coefficient was computed as well. To infer phenotypes in unsorted samples, TRB sequences from sorted subsets of the recipient or donor were mapped onto unsorted samples from the same recipient. TCRdb's version of the immuneACCESS table is confined to in-frame rearrangements and falls short of the full clone set. An unresolved V gene accounts for under half of the shortfall where checked; the remainder is of unknown origin. The D gene and trimming were derived from the DNA, and the V and J assignments and clone size from that table. This sample has approximately 32,000 clones in its table, and approximately 90% of those were observed once. The leading ten clones occupy about 15% of the sample.

This sequence was found in a woman aged 40 to 50 with a blood cancer, CMV-positive, and with a related stem cell donor. Sequencing was performed on PBMCs.

The CDR3 loop reads CSVDLQGAYNEQFF. The DNA sequence reads TGCAGCGTTGACTTACAGGGGGCCTACAATGAGCAGTTCTTC. This receptor chain uses TRBV29-1 and TRBJ2-1; the central 8 bases match TRBD1. Inclusive of the bounding cysteine and phenylalanine, the CDR3 is 14 residues long. CDR3 DNA only is kept here, 42 bases in frame from base 1. Ends trimmed: V by 3 bases, J by 2 bases; bases unmatched to a gene: 3. CDR1 is given as SQVTM and CDR2 as ANQGSEA, both from the germline V gene.